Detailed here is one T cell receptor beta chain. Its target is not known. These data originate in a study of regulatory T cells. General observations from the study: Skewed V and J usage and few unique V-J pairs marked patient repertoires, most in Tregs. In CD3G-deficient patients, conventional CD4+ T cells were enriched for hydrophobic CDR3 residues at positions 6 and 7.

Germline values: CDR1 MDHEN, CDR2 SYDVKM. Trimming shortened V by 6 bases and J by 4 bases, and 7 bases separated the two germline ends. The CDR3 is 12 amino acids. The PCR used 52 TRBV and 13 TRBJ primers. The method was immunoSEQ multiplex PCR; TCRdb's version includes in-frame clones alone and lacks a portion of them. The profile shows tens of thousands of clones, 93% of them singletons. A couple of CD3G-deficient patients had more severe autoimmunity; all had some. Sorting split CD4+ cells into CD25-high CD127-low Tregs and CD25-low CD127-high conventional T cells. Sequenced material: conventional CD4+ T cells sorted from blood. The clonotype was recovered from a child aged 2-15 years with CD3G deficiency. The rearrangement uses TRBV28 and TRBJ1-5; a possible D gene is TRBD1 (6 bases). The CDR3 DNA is TGTGCCAGCAGGAGGGGGAATCAGCCCCAGCATTTT. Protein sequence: CASRRGNQPQHF.